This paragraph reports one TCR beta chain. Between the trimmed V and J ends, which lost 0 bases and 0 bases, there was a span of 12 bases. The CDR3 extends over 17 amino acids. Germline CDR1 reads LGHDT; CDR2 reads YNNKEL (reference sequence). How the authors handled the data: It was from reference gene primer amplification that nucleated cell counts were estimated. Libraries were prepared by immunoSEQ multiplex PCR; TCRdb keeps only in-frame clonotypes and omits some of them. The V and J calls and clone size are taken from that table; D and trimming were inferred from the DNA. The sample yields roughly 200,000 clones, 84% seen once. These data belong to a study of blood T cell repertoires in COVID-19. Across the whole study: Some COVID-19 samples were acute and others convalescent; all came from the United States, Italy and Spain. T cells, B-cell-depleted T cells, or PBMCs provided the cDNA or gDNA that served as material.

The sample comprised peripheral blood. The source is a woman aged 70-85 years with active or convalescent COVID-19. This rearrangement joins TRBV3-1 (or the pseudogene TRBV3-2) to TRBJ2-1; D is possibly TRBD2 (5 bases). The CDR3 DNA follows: TGTGCCAGCAGCCAAGAGGTTTGGACTTCCTCCTACAATGAGCAGTTCTTC. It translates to CASSQEVWTSSYNEQFF.